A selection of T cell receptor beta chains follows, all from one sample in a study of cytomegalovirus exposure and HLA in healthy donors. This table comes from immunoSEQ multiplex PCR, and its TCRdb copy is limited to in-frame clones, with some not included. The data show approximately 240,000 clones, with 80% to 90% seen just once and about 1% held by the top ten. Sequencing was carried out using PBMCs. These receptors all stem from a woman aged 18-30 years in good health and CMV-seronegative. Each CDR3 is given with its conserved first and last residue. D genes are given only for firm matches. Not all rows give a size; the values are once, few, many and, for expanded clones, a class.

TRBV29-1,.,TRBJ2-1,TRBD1,TGCAGCGCTCAAACAGGGGACCTGTTCTTC,CSAQTGDLFF
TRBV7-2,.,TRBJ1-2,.,TGTGCCAGCAGTTTTACAGGGTATAATGGCTACACCTTC,CASSFTGYNGYTF
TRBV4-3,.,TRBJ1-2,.,TGCGCCAGCAGCCCAACTATCCCCTATGGCTACACCTTC,CASSPTIPYGYTF
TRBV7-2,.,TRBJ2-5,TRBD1,TGTGCCAGCAGCCGAGACAGGGCTGGCGAGACCCAGTACTTC,CASSRDRAGETQYF
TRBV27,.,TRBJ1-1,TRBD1,TGTGCCAGCAGTTTATTGCTCGGGAGACAGGGGTCGTTTGGCACTGAAGCTTTCTTT,CASSLLLGRQGSFGTEAFF
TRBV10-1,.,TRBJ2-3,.,TGCGCCAGCAGTCGCGACCCCCCGGGCCGGGGGAACACAGATACGCAGTATTTT,CASSRDPPGRGNTDTQYF
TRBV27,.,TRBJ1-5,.,TGTGCCAGCAGTTTGACCCGGACAAATCAGCCCCAGCATTTT,CASSLTRTNQPQHF
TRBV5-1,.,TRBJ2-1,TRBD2,TGCGCCAGCAGGTCTTCTGGACTAGCGGTTTGGAATGAGCAGTTCTTC,CASRSSGLAVWNEQFF
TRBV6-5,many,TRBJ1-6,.,TGTGCCAGCAGTTACTCGCACAGGGCGCGGTCACCCCTCCACTTT,CASSYSHRARSPLHF
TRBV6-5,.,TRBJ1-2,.,TGTGCCAGCAGTTACGTTGGGACTTCTCGTGGCTACACCTTC,CASSYVGTSRGYTF
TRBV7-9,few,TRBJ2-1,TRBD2,TGTGCCAGCAGCTCGAGCGGGAGGGGGGACAATGAGCAGTTCTTC,CASSSSGRGDNEQFF
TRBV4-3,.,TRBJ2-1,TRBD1,TGCGCCAGCAGCCAAGACGCCGGGACAGGGGGCAGTGAGCAGTTCTTC,CASSQDAGTGGSEQFF
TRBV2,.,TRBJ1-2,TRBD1,TGTGCCAGCAGCAAGACAGGGGATGGCTACACCTTC,CASSKTGDGYTF
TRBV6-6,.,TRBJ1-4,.,TGTGCCAGCAGTTACTCGAGACAGGTGTATGACGAAAAACTGTTTTTT,CASSYSRQVYDEKLFF
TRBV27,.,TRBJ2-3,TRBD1,TGTGCCAGCGGCCGGGACAGGCGCACAGATACGCAGTATTTT,CASGRDRRTDTQYF
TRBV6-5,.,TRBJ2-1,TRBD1,TGTGCCAGCAGTTACTTGGGACAGGGGGCTAATGAGCAGTTCTTC,CASSYLGQGANEQFF
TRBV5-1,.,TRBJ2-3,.,TGCGCCAGCAGGGAGGCTCTCGGCACAGATACGCAGTATTTT,CASREALGTDTQYF
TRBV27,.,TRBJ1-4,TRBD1,TGTGCCAGCAGTTTATCGTTATCGGGACAGGGAGGAAAGGGGGAAAAACTGTTTTTT,CASSLSLSGQGGKGEKLFF
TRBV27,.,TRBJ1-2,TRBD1,TGTGCCAGCAGTCCCGGACAGGGGGTCAACTATGGCTACACCTTC,CASSPGQGVNYGYTF
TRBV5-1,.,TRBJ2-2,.,TGCGCCAGCAGCTTGGAGTCGGCCGGGGAGCTGTTTTTT,CASSLESAGELFF
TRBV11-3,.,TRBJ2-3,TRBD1,TGTGCCAGCAGCGACAGACAGGGGGCGGTTGCAGATACGCAGTATTTT,CASSDRQGAVADTQYF
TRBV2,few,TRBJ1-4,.,TGTGCCAGCAGTAGAAGGCAGGGGTCCACTAATGAAAAACTGTTTTTT,CASSRRQGSTNEKLFF
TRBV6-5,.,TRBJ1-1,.,TGTGCCAGCAGTCAGGGGAACACTGAAGCTTTCTTT,CASSQGNTEAFF
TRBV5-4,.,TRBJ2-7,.,TGTGCCAGCAGCATCAGGGATTTCGACGAGCAGTACTTC,CASSIRDFDEQYF
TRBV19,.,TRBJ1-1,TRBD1,TGTGCCAGTAGTATCCCAGGGGGCGCGATTCGGGCTTTCTTT,CASSIPGGAIRAFF
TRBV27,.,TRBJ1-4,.,TGTGCCAGCAGCCCCCAACGGGGGGCGGTTGGAGGGGATAATGAAAAACTGTTTTTT,CASSPQRGAVGGDNEKLFF
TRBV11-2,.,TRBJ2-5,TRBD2,TGTGCCAGCAGCGTACCTAGCGGGGGGGGGCAAGAGACCCAGTACTTC,CASSVPSGGGQETQYF
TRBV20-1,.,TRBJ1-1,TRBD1,TGCATCGCCAGGGGGCTAGCTGAAGCTTTCTTT,CIARGLAEAFF
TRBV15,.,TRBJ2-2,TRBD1,TGTGCCACCAGCTGGACAGGTACCGGGGAGCTGTTTTTT,CATSWTGTGELFF
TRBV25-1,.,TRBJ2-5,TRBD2,TGTGCCAGCACCCCCCCTCGGCGGGGGGGCCAAGAGACCCAGTACTTC,CASTPPRRGGQETQYF
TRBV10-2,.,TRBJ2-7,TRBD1,TGCGCCACTATCCGGGACAGGGGGTCCTACGAGCAGTACTTC,CATIRDRGSYEQYF
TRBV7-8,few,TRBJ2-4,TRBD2,TGTGCCAGCAGCTTCAGGGCGGGGGGCCCCGATGCCATTCAGTACTTC,CASSFRAGGPDAIQYF
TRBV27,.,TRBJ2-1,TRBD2,TGTGCCAGCAGCCCTAGCGGGAGGGGTGGTGAGCAGTTCTTC,CASSPSGRGGEQFF
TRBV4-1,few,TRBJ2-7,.,TGCGCCAGCAGCCCCGCCAGCCAGGGGGGTTTCGAGCAGTACTTC,CASSPASQGGFEQYF
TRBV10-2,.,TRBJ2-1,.,TGCGCCAGCAGTGAAGTTTTGTCGCGAGCCACCCAGTTCTTC,CASSEVLSRATQFF
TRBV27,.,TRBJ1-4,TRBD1,TGTGCCACCTCATCCTTGGGACAGGGTAATGAAAAACTGTTTTTT,CATSSLGQGNEKLFF
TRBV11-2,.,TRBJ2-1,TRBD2,TGTGCCAGCCTGGGACTAGCGGGAGTCCATGAGCAGTTCTTC,CASLGLAGVHEQFF
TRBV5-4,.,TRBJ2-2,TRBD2,TGTGCCAGCAGCCCCAGACTAGCGGGGTCGAACACCGGGGAGCTGTTTTTT,CASSPRLAGSNTGELFF
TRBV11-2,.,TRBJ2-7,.,TGTGCCAGCAGCTTAGATCTCAGCGGTAACTACGAGCAGTACTTC,CASSLDLSGNYEQYF
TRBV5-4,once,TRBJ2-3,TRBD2,TGTGCCAGCAGCTTGCCCGTGGCTAGCGGGAAAGATACGCAGTATTTT,CASSLPVASGKDTQYF
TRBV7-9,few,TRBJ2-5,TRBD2,TGTGCCAGCAGTCAACTAGCGGTCCAAGAGACCCAGTACTTC,CASSQLAVQETQYF
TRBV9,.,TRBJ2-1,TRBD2,TGTGCCAGCAGCGTCGGACTAGCGGGAGTACTGGGTAATGAGCAGTTCTTC,CASSVGLAGVLGNEQFF
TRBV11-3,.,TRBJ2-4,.,TGTGCCAGCAGCTTTAGTTCGGGTCTCGACATTCAGTACTTC,CASSFSSGLDIQYF
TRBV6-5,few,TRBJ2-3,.,TGTGCCAGCAGTTACTATTTCGGAGATACGCAGTATTTT,CASSYYFGDTQYF
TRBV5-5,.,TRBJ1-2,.,TGTGCCAGCAGCTTCGTAGTCCTCCCCGGTGGCTACACCTTC,CASSFVVLPGGYTF
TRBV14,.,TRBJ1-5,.,TGTGCCAGCAGGGAGGATCAGCCCCAGCATTTT,CASREDQPQHF
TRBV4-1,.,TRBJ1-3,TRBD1,TGCGCCAGCAGCCAGGGACAGTTCTTCTCTGGAAACACCATATATTTT,CASSQGQFFSGNTIYF
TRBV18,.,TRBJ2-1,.,TGTGCCAGCTCACCGACAGGAAGCTCCTACAATGAGCAGTTCTTC,CASSPTGSSYNEQFF